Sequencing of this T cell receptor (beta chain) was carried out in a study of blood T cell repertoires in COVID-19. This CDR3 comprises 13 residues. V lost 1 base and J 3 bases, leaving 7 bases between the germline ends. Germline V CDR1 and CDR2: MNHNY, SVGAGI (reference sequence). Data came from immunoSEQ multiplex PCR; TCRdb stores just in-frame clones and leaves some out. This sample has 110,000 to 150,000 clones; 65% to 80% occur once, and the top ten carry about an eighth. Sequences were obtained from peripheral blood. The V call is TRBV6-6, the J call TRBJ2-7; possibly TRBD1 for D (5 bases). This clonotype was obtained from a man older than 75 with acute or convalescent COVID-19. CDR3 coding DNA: TGTGCCAGCAGTTACTTCCAGGGCTACGAGCAGTACTTC. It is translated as CASSYFQGYEQYF.